This TCR beta chain was sequenced for a study of early T cells in non-severe SARS-CoV-2 infection (dated by TCRdb to the early 2020s). About the full investigation: Because TCR sequencing was done on bulk RNA from unsorted whole blood, the alpha and beta chains could not be paired.

Clipping removes 7 bases from V and 3 bases from J, with 6 as the unmatched junction base count. The CDR3 starts with the cysteine, ends with the phenylalanine, and has 15 residues. Left in the record is the CDR3 DNA by itself, 45 bases read in frame from the first base. Via the germline V gene, CDR1 is SNHLY and CDR2 FYNNEI. This clonotype appeared many times. Its cognate antigen has yet to be identified. No base quality information exists; no much larger clone differs at one position. Set within a cohort of healthcare workers in London, UK, this nested case-control study involved weekly PCR testing of nasopharyngeal swabs along with blood sampling. Healthcare workers were enrolled in the week of the UK lockdown, from 23 to 31 March 2020, and were followed every week for up to roughly 16 weeks. Receptor libraries were prepared by 5' RACE. Data came from a NextSeq 500. To correct for sequencing error and PCR bias, the TCR library protocol tagged individual cDNA molecules with unique molecular identifiers. Both TCR alpha and beta chains were sequenced, and tight co-correlation was observed between alpha and beta sequence abundances in each sample. Concerning the study's data processing: Decombinator V4 was used to annotate the V gene, J gene and CDR3 of the TCR sequences. Expanded TCRs were defined as changing significantly between any two time points under a Poisson model with p below 0.0001. TCR abundances were normalised to the total number of TCRs sequenced per sample and expressed as counts per million. MAIT TCRs were defined by TRAV1-2 paired with TRAJ12, TRAJ20 or TRAJ33, and iNKT TCRs by TRAV10 paired with TRAJ18. VDJdb, accessed 1 November 2021, was searched for CMV, EBV and SARS-CoV-2 annotated TCRs, excluding TCRs annotated for multiple antigens. The raw public reads went through TCRdb reprocessing: fastp at Q25, MiXCR clone calling, in-frame beta chains kept. When rows share a CDR3 protein, they turn into one entry using the most common DNA and genes. TCRdb, not the original authors, processed these V and J calls. In this sample the table shows 27,000 or so distinct CDR3 sequences, roughly 6.6% of which occur a single time. In total, the top ten clones hold about two fifths of the sample.

Results the study describes overall, beyond this receptor: VDJdb matching was skewed toward anti-spike CD8 responses, so virus-specific expansions were likely underestimated and private and CD4 specificities were missed.

The sample taken for sequencing was whole blood. The origin of this receptor is an adult who was a healthcare worker with PCR-confirmed SARS-CoV-2 infection or an uninfected control (not recorded which). The chain is made from TRBV2 and TRBJ2-2, with TRBD1 identical over 9 junction bases. The nucleotides are TGTGCCAGCACGCGGACAGGGGTGGACACCGGGGAGCTGTTTTTT. This codes for CASTRTGVDTGELFF.